A single T cell receptor (beta chain) is shown here with its context. Its antigen is not known. Trimming shortened V by 3 bases and J by 1 base, and 7 bases separated the two germline ends. This CDR3 contains 13 residues. The V gene's germline CDR1 is WNHNN and CDR2 SYGVQD (reference sequence). These data come from a study of T cells in localized non-small cell lung cancer. Study-level results: Appearances in adjacent lung were noted for a median roughly 50 of the top 100 tumor clones. Maximal T cell clonality occurred in uninvolved adjacent lung, with tumor ranking below it.

Clones were sequenced by immunoSEQ multiplex PCR, and TCRdb holds only the in-frame ones, with some missing. The data contain tens of thousands of clones, almost 85% of them singletons. The chain recombines TRBV10-1 with TRBJ2-7, with D unclear. The origin of this receptor is a man aged 40 to 70 with stage I lung adenocarcinoma. The specimen comprised peripheral blood, sampled before any cancer treatment. The CDR3 here is CASSERTSYEQYF. DNA for the CDR3: TGCGCCAGCAGTGAAAGGACGTCCTACGAGCAGTACTTC.